This TCR beta chain derives from a study of cytomegalovirus exposure and HLA in healthy donors. The study ran its PCR with 60 Vbeta and 13 Jbeta primers. Method: immunoSEQ multiplex PCR; TCRdb's copy keeps in-frame clones and lacks some. The table has around 150,000 clones, roughly 80% seen once; the top ten hold around 4.6%. Germline values: CDR1 LGHNA, CDR2 YNFKEQ. V was cut by 3 bases and J by 7 bases, with 15 bases left in between. CDR3 length: 14 residues. Source material: PBMCs. The TCR comes from a male donor in good health and CMV-seronegative. The J gene is TRBJ1-1, the V gene TRBV4-2, with a tentative D call TRBD1 (6 bases). CDR3 loop: CASSQGIGQYEAFF. CDR3 sequence (DNA): TGTGCCAGCAGCCAGGGGATTGGACAGTATGAAGCTTTCTTT.